This is a list of T cell receptor beta chains from one sample in a study of blood T cell repertoires in COVID-19. Data came from immunoSEQ multiplex PCR; TCRdb stores just in-frame clones and leaves some out. The top ten hold roughly 2% of the sample, which has about 250,000 clones, around 90% seen once. The sequencing input was peripheral blood. The receptors shown here come from a woman between 55 and 75 years old with COVID-19, enrolled during active disease. CDR3s include the opening cysteine and the closing phenylalanine or tryptophan. A D gene is named only where the DNA matches it firmly. Not all rows give a size; the values are once, few, many and, for expanded clones, a class.

j_call	d_call	clone_size	v_call	cdr3_nt	cdr3_aa
TRBJ2-3	NA	NA	TRBV5-4	TGTGCCAGCAGGGGAGAAGGGAATACGCAGTATTTT	CASRGEGNTQYF
TRBJ1-1	NA	NA	TRBV4-3	TGCGCCAGCAGCCATGACTATTCCTTGAACACTGAAGCTTTCTTT	CASSHDYSLNTEAFF
TRBJ1-5	NA	NA	TRBV7-6	TGTGCCAGCAGCTTAGCTGGGGCCCGCAATCAGCCCCAGCATTTT	CASSLAGARNQPQHF
TRBJ1-2	NA	NA	TRBV3-1/TRBV3-2	TGTGCCAGCAGCCAAGATAGCCAGAGCTTCTATGGCTACACCTTC	CASSQDSQSFYGYTF
TRBJ2-2	NA	NA	TRBV7-9	TGTGCCAGCAGCCCTAGTAGAGGCTTTTTCACCGGGGAGCTGTTTTTT	CASSPSRGFFTGELFF
TRBJ2-3	TRBD2	NA	TRBV18	TGTGCCAGCTCACCAAACCCAACTAGCGGCTGGCAGGGAAGCACAGATACGCAGTATTTT	CASSPNPTSGWQGSTDTQYF
TRBJ2-7	NA	NA	TRBV4-1	TGCGCCAGCAGCCAAGCGGGGTCCTACGAGCAGTACTTC	CASSQAGSYEQYF
TRBJ1-6	TRBD1	NA	TRBV27	TGTGCCAGCAGTTTATATGCGAGACTGTCACTCAGCAGTAGGGGGCATTCACCCCTCCACTTT	CASSLYARLSLSSRGHSPLHF
TRBJ2-2	NA	NA	TRBV2	TGTGCCAGCAGTGAACGCAGGGGTGCCGGGGAGCTGTTTTTT	CASSERRGAGELFF
TRBJ2-1	NA	NA	TRBV6-5	TGTGCCAGCAGTTACGACACACCGGGACATCAGTTCTTC	CASSYDTPGHQFF
TRBJ2-5	TRBD1	NA	TRBV3-1/TRBV3-2	TGTGCCAGCAGCCAAGATAGGGGGCGAAGGGAGACCCAGTACTTC	CASSQDRGRRETQYF
TRBJ1-5	NA	once	TRBV4-2	TGTGCCAGCAGCCAAGATGGGTCGGCGGATCAGCCCCAGCATTTT	CASSQDGSADQPQHF
TRBJ2-3	TRBD1	once	TRBV6-4	TGTGCCAGCAGCCGGACAGGGTCTTCAGATACGCAGTATTTT	CASSRTGSSDTQYF
TRBJ1-2	TRBD1	NA	TRBV11-2	TGTGCCAGCAGCAGATTCGACAGGGGTGCTGGCTACACCTTC	CASSRFDRGAGYTF